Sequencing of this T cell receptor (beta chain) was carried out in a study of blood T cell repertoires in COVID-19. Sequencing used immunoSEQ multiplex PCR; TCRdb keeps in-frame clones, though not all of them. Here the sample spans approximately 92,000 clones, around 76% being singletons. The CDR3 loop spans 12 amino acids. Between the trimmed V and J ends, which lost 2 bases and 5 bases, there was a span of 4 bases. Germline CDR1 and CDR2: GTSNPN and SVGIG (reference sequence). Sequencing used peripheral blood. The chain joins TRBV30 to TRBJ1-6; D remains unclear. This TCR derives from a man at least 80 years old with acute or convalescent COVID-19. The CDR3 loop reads CAWSHHNSPLHF. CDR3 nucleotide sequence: TGTGCCTGGAGTCATCATAATTCACCCCTCCACTTT. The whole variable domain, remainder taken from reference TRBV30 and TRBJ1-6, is SQTIHQWPATLVQPVGSPLSLECTVEGTSNPNLYWYRQAAGRGLQLLFYSVGIGQISSEVPQNLSASRPQDRQFILSSKKLLLSDSGFYLCAWSHHNSPLHFGNGTRLTVT.